These 21 T cell receptor beta chains came from one sample sequenced in a study of naive and memory T cell subsets. Both TRBC1 and TRBC2 were covered by a beta constant-region primer of two equimolar oligonucleotides. One entry per CDR3 protein, called by TCRdb with MiXCR from the UMI-ligation and nested PCR reads. The table lists 84,000 or so distinct CDR3 sequences, 5.5% to 8.5% of them singletons. The sample comprised central memory CD4+ T cells from blood. These receptors all stem from a human donor in good health.

Ten or more counts support this clonotype. The rearrangement joins TRBV7-3 to TRBJ1-1, with D possibly being TRBD1 (5 bases). Germline CDR1 SGHTA, CDR2 FQGTGA. The CDR3 extends over 14 amino acids. Trimming pared 2 bases from V and 1 base from J, leaving 8 bases between. The CDR3 protein is CASSLGTENTEAFF. Written as DNA, the CDR3 is TGTGCCAGCAGCTTAGGGACGGAGAACACTGAAGCTTTCTTT.

This clonotype was recorded many times. V gene TRBV20-1 combines with J gene TRBJ2-2; 7 bases align to TRBD1. There are 16 residues in the CDR3. The germline CDR1 and CDR2 sequences are DFQATT and SNEGSKA (reference sequence). The junction had 13 bases not matched to a gene; V was cut back by 3 bases and J by 6 bases. This CDR3 is CSARLPDRAGAGELFF. The CDR3 DNA follows: TGCAGTGCTAGGCTTCCAGACAGGGCCGGGGCCGGGGAGCTGTTTTTT.

This clonotype was found many times. The V call is TRBV7-2, the J call TRBJ1-5; the D is unclear. In germline, CDR1 is SGHTA, CDR2 FQGNSA. The CDR3 covers 13 residues. V shed 1 base and J shed 9 bases, with 10 bases lying between them. CDR3 DNA: TGTGCCAGCAGCTTAGGCGACTTTGCGCCCCAGCATTTT. Its protein is CASSLGDFAPQHF.

This clonotype was counted ten times or more. The chain joins TRBV20-1 to TRBJ1-5; tentative D call: TRBD1 (6 bases). Per the germline V gene, CDR1 is DFQATT and CDR2 is SNEGSKA (reference sequence). This CDR3 region has 16 residues. Trimming took off 0 bases at V and 6 bases at J, with 18 bases between the two ends. The CDR3 DNA follows: TGCAGTGCTAGAGATTTTGGGGCAGGGGATGCTCAGCCCCAGCATTTT. Protein product: CSARDFGAGDAQPQHF.

The V and J genes are TRBV6-2 or TRBV6-3 and TRBJ1-2, with 7 bases fitting TRBD1. With V trimmed by 10 bases and J by 8 bases, 10 bases remained unmatched. The germline CDR1 and CDR2 sequences are MNHEY and SVGEGT. The CDR3 runs to 12 residues. CDR3 nucleotides: TGTGCCACCTCGGGACAGCTGGGGGGCTACACCTTC. Encoded protein: CATSGQLGGYTF.

This chain uses TRBV7-2 with TRBJ2-3, with D possibly being TRBD1 or TRBD2 (5 bases each). This CDR3 spans 14 amino acids. V lost 3 bases and J lost 5, with 12 bases in between. Germline assignment: CDR1 SGHTA and CDR2 FQGNSA. The CDR3 sequence: CASSFGTPRDTQYF. CDR3 nucleotide sequence: TGTGCCAGCAGCTTCGGGACCCCTCGAGATACGCAGTATTTT.

This clonotype was seen only a few times. This chain uses TRBV29-1 with TRBJ1-2, with 7 nucleotides matching TRBD1. This CDR3 is 13 amino acids long. CDR1 and CDR2 (germline): SQVTM, ANQGSEA. V lost 2 bases and J lost 6; bases outside the gene matches: 6. The CDR3 loop reads CSVESGRGNGYTF. As DNA, the CDR3 is TGCAGCGTTGAATCAGGCAGGGGGAATGGCTACACCTTC.

This clonotype was counted at least ten times. The J gene is TRBJ2-3, the V gene TRBV4-2; TRBD2 aligns across 12 bases. Germline assignment: CDR1 LGHNA and CDR2 YNFKEQ. CDR3 length: 22 residues. V lost 2 bases and J lost 4; bases outside the gene matches: 22. The CDR3 nucleotides are TGTGCCAGCAGCCAAAAGGGGGCCTTCGCTAGCGGGAGGGCGATGGGCGCAGATACGCAGTATTTT. This translates into CASSQKGAFASGRAMGADTQYF.

This chain links TRBV6-6 with TRBJ1-1; 7 bases line up with TRBD1. Germline V CDR1 and CDR2: MNHNY, SVGAGI (reference sequence). The V segment lost 7 bases and the J segment 4 bases; nucleotides outside the gene matches: 9. The CDR3 consists of 14 residues. The CDR3 bases are TGTGCCAGCACCTATAGACAGGGAATCACTGAAGCTTTCTTT. Translating it yields CASTYRQGITEAFF.

This clonotype showed up just a few times. V usage is TRBV18 and J usage is TRBJ2-1; D is possibly TRBD2 (6 bases). Looked up from germline, CDR1 is KGHSH and CDR2 is LQKENI. V lost 2 bases, J lost 6 bases, and 11 bases lay in between. The CDR3 loop spans 14 amino acids. The CDR3 region has the DNA TGTGCCAGCTCACCAGGGAGGACCCCCAATGAGCAGTTCTTC. Translated, it gives CASSPGRTPNEQFF.

Ten or more counts support this clonotype. CDR3 protein: CASSFLAGSYEQYF. CDR3 sequence (DNA): TGTGCCAGCAGTTTTCTGGCAGGGTCCTACGAGCAGTACTTC. V is TRBV28 and J is TRBJ2-7, with D tentatively TRBD1 (5 bases). CDR3 length equals 14 residues. V was shortened by 3 bases and J by 1 base, with 10 bases between the two germline ends. The V gene's germline CDR1 is MDHEN and CDR2 SYDVKM.

The table lists this clonotype with a few counts. This chain links TRBV20-1 with TRBJ2-1; 9 bases align to TRBD1. Trimming removed 4 bases from V and 9 bases from J; junction bases left unmatched: 4. Germline V CDR1 and CDR2: DFQATT, SNEGSKA (reference sequence). The CDR3 covers 12 residues. The CDR3 here is CSAMTGGAEQFF. CDR3 DNA: TGCAGTGCTATGACAGGGGGGGCTGAGCAGTTCTTC.

This clonotype was recorded at least ten times. The V call is TRBV29-1, the J call TRBJ1-1; 9 bases fit TRBD1. V dropped 5 bases and J dropped 5; count of bases not matched to a gene: 12. This CDR3 is 15 amino acids long. CDR1 is SQVTM, CDR2 ANQGSEA, per germline. CDR3 nucleotides: TGCAGCGTTCAGGAACAGGGGGCGAAGCTGACTGAAGCTTTCTTT. It yields the protein CSVQEQGAKLTEAFF.

CDR3 DNA: TGTGCCAGCAGTTTAGCACAGGGCGGGCAGCCCCAGCATTTT. Amino acids: CASSLAQGGQPQHF. This chain connects TRBV12-3 or TRBV12-4 to TRBJ1-5, with a tentative D call TRBD1 (6 bases). This CDR3 spans 14 amino acids. V was pared by 0 bases and J by 7 bases, with 10 bases between.

This clonotype occurred many times. The chain links TRBV5-4 to TRBJ2-5; a weak D match, TRBD2 (5 bases). Germline-derived CDR1 and CDR2 are SGHNT and YYREEE (reference sequence). Trimming pared 4 bases from V and 4 bases from J, leaving 14 bases between. The CDR3 covers 14 residues. This chain's CDR3 is CASSQAGPLETQYF. CDR3 nucleotide sequence: TGTGCCAGCAGCCAGGCGGGTCCCCTAGAGACCCAGTACTTC. Complete variable domain (other parts from reference TRBV5-4 and TRBJ2-5): ETGVTQSPTHLIKTRGQQVTLRCSSQSGHNTVSWYQQALGQGPQFIFQYYREEENGRGNFPPRFSGLQFPNYSSELNVNALELDDSALYLCASSQAGPLETQYFGPGTRLLVL.

This clonotype was counted a few times. The rearrangement links TRBV29-1 to TRBJ2-3, with 9 bases lining up with TRBD2. The germline CDR1 and CDR2 sequences are SQVTM and ANQGSEA. With 6 bases clipped from V and 3 bases from J, the junction kept 13 bases outside the gene matches. This CDR3 comprises 16 residues. This CDR3 is CSVQGGRGLATDTQYF. CDR3 sequence (DNA): TGCAGCGTCCAAGGGGGTAGGGGACTAGCAACAGATACGCAGTATTTT.

This clonotype was counted many times. The J gene is TRBJ2-2, the V gene TRBV5-4, with 7 bases fitting TRBD2. This CDR3 has 15 amino acids. Germline V lookup: CDR1 SGHNT, CDR2 YYREEE (reference sequence). The ends lost 1 base at V and 3 bases at J; junction bases unmatched: 3. CDR3 nucleotide sequence: TGTGCCAGCAGCTTGAGCGGGGCATACACCGGGGAGCTGTTTTTT. Its protein product is CASSLSGAYTGELFF.

This clonotype was counted between two and nine times. The gene calls are TRBV11-2 and TRBJ2-5; the match to TRBD2 covers 9 bases. This CDR3 contains 14 residues. The germline V gene encodes CDR1 SGHAT and CDR2 FQNNGV. The V segment lost 3 bases and the J segment 4 bases; nucleotides outside the gene matches: 3. The CDR3 DNA follows: TGTGCCAGCAGCTTCGCTAGCGGGGCAGAGACCCAGTACTTC. Protein product: CASSFASGAETQYF.

This clonotype was seen many times. The V gene is TRBV28, the J gene TRBJ1-2, with 9 bases aligning to TRBD1. The CDR3 runs 15 residues. V gave up 5 bases and J gave up 11 bases; unmatched junction bases: 15. Per germline, CDR1 MDHEN and CDR2 SYDVKM. This chain's CDR3 is CASSLAGTGFVLYTF. In DNA form, the CDR3 reads TGTGCCAGCAGTCTCGCCGGGACAGGGTTCGTCCTTTACACCTTC.

This clonotype has ten or more counts. This chain uses TRBV18 with TRBJ2-5; D possibly corresponds to TRBD1 (6 bases). The CDR3 contains 13 residues. V was trimmed by 2 bases and J by 2 bases, leaving 6 bases between them. The germline V gene has CDR1 KGHSH and CDR2 LQKENI. The CDR3 reads CASSPGQQETQYF. The CDR3 bases are TGTGCCAGCTCACCAGGACAGCAAGAGACCCAGTACTTC.

This clonotype was detected many times. V usage is TRBV7-6 and J usage is TRBJ2-3; D ambiguous. The CDR3 is 15 residues long. The V gene lost 1 base and the J gene lost 2 bases, with 10 bases spanning the gap. The V gene's germline CDR1 is SGHVS and CDR2 FNYEAQ. CDR3 sequence: CASSLEGPPTDTQYF. Here the CDR3 DNA reads TGTGCCAGCAGCTTAGAAGGGCCCCCCACAGATACGCAGTATTTT.